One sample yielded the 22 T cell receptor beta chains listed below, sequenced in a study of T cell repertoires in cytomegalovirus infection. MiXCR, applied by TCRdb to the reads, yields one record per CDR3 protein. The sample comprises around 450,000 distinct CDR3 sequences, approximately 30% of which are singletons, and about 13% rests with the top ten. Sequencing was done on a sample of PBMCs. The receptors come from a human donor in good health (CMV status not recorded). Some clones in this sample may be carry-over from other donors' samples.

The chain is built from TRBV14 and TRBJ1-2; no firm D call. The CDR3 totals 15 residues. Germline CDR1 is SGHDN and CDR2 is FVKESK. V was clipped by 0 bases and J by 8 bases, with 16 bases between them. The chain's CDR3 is CASSQDLEGRGGYTF. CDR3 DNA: TGTGCCAGCAGCCAAGATCTTGAGGGCCGCGGCGGCTACACCTTC. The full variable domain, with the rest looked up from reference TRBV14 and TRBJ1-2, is EAGVTQFPSHSVIEKGQTVTLRCDPISGHDNLYWYRRVMGKEIKFLLHFVKESKQDESGMPNNRFLAERTGGTYSTLKVQPAELEDSGVYFCASSQDLEGRGGYTFGSGTRLTVV.

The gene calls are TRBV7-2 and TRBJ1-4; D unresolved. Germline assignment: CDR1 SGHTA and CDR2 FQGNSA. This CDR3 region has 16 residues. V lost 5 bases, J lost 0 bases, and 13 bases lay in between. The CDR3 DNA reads TGTGCCAGCAGCGGGCTGTTTGTTGCAACTAATGAAAAACTGTTTTTT. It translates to CASSGLFVATNEKLFF.

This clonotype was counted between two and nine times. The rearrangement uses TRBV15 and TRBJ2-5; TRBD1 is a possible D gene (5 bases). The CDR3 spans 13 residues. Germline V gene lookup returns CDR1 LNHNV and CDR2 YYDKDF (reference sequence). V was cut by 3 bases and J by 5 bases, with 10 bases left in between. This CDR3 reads CATSRQGSETQYF. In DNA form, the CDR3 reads TGTGCCACCAGCAGGCAGGGCTCCGAGACCCAGTACTTC. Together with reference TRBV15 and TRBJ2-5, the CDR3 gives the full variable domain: DAMVIQNPRYQVTQFGKPVTLSCSQTLNHNVMYWYQQKSSQAPKLLFHYYDKDFNNEADTPDNFQSRRPNTSFCFLDIRSPGLGDTAMYLCATSRQGSETQYFGPGTRLLVL.

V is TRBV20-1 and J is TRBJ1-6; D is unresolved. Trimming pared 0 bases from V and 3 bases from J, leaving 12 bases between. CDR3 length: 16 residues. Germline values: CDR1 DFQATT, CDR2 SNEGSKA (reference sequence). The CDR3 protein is CSARDVTGFYNSPLHF. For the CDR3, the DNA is TGCAGTGCTAGAGATGTGACGGGGTTCTATAATTCACCCCTCCACTTT.

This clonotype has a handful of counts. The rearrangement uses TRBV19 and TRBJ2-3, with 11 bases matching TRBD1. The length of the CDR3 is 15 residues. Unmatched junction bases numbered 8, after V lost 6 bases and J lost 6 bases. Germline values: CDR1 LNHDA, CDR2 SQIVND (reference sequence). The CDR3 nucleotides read TGTGCCAGTAGCCCCGGACAGGGGGCGGTCGATACGCAGTATTTT. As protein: CASSPGQGAVDTQYF.

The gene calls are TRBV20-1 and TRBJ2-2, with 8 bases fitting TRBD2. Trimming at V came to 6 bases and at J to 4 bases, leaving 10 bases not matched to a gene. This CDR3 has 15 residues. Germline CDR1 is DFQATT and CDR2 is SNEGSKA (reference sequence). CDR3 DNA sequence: TGCAGTGCCCGGGGGGGAAGGTCGGGCACCGGGGAGCTGTTTTTT. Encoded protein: CSARGGRSGTGELFF.

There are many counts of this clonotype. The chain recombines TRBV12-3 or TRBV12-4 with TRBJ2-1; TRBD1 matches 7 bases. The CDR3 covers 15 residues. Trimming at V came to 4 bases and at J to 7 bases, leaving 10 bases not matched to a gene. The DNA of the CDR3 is TGTGCCAGCAGTTGGCTACCGGGACAGAATAATGAGCAGTTCTTC. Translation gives CASSWLPGQNNEQFF.

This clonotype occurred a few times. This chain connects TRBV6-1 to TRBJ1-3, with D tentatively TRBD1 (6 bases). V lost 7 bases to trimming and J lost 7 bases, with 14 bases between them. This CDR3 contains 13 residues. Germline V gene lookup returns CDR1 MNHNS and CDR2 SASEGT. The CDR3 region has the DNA TGTGCCAGCAAACAGGGCCCGCGGAACACCATATATTTT. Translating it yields CASKQGPRNTIYF.

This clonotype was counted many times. Here the CDR3 DNA reads TGTGCCAGCAGCTCCTTAGCGGGGGTTAGCACAGATACGCAGTATTTT. It yields the protein CASSSLAGVSTDTQYF. This chain links TRBV7-9 with TRBJ2-3, with 9 nucleotides matching TRBD2. Germline V lookup: CDR1 SEHNR, CDR2 FQNEAQ (reference sequence). The length of the CDR3 is 16 residues. V lost 4 bases, J lost 0 bases, and 5 bases stayed unmatched.

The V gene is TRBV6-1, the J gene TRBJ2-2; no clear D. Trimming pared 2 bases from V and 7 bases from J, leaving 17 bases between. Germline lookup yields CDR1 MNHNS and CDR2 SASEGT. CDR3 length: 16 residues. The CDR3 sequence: CASSELTLSPVGELFF. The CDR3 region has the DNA TGTGCCAGCAGTGAACTGACACTTTCCCCGGTCGGGGAGCTGTTTTTT.

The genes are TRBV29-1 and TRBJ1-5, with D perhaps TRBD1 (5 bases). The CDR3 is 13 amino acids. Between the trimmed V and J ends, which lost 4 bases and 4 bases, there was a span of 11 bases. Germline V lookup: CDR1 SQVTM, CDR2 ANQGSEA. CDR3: CSVVEQVNQPQHF. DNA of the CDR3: TGCAGCGTTGTGGAACAGGTGAATCAGCCCCAGCATTTT.

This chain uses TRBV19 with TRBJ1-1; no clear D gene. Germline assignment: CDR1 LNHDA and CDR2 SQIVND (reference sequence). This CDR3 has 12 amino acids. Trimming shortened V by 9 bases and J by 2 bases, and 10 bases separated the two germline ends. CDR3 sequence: CASLRGNTEAFF. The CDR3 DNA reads TGTGCCAGCCTCCGGGGAAACACTGAAGCTTTCTTT.

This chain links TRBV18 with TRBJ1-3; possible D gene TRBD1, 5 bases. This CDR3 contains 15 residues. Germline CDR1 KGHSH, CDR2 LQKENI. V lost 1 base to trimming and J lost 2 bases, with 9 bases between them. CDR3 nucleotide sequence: TGTGCCAGCTCACCACGCGGGGCACCTGGAAACACCATATATTTT. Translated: CASSPRGAPGNTIYF. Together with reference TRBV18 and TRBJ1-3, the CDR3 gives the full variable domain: NAGVMQNPRHLVRRRGQEARLRCSPMKGHSHVYWYRQLPEEGLKFMVYLQKENIIDESGMPKERFSAEFPKEGPSILRIQQVVRGDSAAYFCASSPRGAPGNTIYFGEGSWLTVV.

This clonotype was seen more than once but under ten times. As DNA, the CDR3 is TGTGCCAGCTTACTCCCGGGAAATGAGCAGTTCTTC. The encoded protein is CASLLPGNEQFF. The chain carries TRBV28 and TRBJ2-1, with a weak D call TRBD2 (5 bases). The CDR3 is 12 amino acids. Germline V lookup: CDR1 MDHEN, CDR2 SYDVKM. The ends were cut back, 8 bases at V and 7 bases at J, with 12 bases in the middle.

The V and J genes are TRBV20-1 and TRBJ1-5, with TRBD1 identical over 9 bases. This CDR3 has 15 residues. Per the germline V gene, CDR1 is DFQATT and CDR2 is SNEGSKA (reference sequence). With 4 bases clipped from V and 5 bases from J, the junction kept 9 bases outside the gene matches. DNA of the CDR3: TGCAGTGCTATCGCCGGACAGGGGCTACATCAGCCCCAGCATTTT. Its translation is CSAIAGQGLHQPQHF.

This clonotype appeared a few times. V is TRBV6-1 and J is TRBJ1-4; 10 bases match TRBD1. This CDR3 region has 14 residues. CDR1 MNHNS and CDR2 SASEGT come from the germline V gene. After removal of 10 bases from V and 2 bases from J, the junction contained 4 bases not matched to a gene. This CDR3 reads CAIATGGTNEKLFF. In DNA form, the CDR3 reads TGTGCCATTGCGACAGGGGGCACTAATGAAAAACTGTTTTTT.

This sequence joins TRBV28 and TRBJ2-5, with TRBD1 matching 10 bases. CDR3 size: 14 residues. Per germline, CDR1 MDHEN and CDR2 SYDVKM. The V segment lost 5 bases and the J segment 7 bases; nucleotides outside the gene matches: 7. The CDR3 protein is CASSIRTGGRTQYF. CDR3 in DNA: TGTGCCAGCAGTATCAGGACAGGGGGACGGACCCAGTACTTC.

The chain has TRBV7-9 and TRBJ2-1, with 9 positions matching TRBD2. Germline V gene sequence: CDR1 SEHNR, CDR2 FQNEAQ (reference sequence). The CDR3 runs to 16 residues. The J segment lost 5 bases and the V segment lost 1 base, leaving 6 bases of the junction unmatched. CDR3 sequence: CASSLVLAGPDNEQFF. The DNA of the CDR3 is TGTGCCAGCAGCTTAGTGCTAGCGGGGCCAGACAATGAGCAGTTCTTC. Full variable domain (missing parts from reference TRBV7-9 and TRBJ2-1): DTGVSQNPRHKITKRGQNVTFRCDPISEHNRLYWYRQTLGQGPEFLTYFQNEAQLEKSRLLSDRFSAERPKGSFSTLEIQRTEQGDSAMYLCASSLVLAGPDNEQFFGPGTRLTVL.

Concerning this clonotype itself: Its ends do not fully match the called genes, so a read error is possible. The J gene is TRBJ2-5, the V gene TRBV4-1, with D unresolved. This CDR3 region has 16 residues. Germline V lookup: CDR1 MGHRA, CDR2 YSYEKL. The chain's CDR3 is CASSPEVLFPKETRYF. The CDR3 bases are TGTGCCAGCAGCCCCGAAGTCCTTTTCCCAAAAGAGACCCGGTACTTC.

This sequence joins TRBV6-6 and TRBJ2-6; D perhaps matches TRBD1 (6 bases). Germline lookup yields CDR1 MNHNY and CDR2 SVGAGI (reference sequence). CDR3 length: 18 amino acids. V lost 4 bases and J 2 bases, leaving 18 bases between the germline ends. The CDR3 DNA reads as TGTGCCAGCAGTTTTAGAGGACAGAGGGTCCCTGGGGCCAACGTCCTGACTTTC. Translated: CASSFRGQRVPGANVLTF.

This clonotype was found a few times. CDR3 protein: CASSLLIFGTGGYEQYF. CDR3 nucleotides: TGCGCCAGCAGCTTGTTAATCTTCGGGACAGGGGGCTACGAGCAGTACTTC. The rearrangement joins TRBV5-1 to TRBJ2-7, with 11 bases matching TRBD1. This CDR3 spans 17 amino acids. Germline V lookup: CDR1 SGHRS, CDR2 YFSETQ. Trimming removed 1 base from V and 3 bases from J; junction bases left unmatched: 9.

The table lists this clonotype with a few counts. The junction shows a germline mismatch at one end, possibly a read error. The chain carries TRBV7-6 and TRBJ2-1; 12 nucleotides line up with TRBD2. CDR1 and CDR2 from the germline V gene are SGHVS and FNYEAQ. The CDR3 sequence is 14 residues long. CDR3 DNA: TGTGCCAGCAGCCTAGCGGGGGGGCGTGAGGAGCAGTTCTTC. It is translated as CASSLAGGREEQFF.